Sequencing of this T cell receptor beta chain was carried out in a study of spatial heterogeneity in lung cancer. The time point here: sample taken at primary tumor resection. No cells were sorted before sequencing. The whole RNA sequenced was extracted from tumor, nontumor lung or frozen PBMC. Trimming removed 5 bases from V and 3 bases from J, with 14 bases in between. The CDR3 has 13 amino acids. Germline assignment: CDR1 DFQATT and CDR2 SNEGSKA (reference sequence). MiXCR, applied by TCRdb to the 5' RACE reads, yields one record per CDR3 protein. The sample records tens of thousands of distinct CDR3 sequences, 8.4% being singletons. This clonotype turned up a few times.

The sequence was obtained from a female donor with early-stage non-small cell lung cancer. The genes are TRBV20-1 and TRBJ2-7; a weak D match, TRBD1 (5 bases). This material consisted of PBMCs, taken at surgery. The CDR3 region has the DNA TGCAGTGCTGCAGACAGAGTGGGCTACGAGCAGTACTTC. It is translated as CSAADRVGYEQYF.